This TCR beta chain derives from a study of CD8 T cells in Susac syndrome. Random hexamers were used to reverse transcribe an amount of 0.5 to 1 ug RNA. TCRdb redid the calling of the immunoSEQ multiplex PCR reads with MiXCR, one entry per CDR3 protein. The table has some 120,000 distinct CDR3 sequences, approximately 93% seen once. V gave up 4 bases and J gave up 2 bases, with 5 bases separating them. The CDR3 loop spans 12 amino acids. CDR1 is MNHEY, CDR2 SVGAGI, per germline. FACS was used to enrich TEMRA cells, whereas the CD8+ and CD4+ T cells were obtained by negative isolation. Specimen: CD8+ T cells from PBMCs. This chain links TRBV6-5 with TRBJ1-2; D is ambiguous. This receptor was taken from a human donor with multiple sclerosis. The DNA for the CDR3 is TGTGCCAGCAGTTCCACCAACTATGGCTACACCTTC. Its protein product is CASSSTNYGYTF.